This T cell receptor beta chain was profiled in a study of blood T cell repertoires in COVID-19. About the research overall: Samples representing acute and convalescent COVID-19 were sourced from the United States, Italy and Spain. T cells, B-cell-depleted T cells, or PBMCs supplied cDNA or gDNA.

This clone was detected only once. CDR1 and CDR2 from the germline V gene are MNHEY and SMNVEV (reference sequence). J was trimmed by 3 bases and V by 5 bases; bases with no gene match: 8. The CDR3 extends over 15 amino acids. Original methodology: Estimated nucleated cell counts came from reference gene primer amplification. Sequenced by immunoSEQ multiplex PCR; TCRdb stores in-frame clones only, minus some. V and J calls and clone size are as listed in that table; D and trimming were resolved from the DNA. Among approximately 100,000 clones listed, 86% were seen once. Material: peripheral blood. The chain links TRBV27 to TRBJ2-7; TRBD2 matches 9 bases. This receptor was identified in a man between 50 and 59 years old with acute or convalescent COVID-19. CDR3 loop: CASSVRLAANYEQYF. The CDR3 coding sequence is TGTGCCAGCAGTGTTCGACTAGCGGCCAACTACGAGCAGTACTTC.